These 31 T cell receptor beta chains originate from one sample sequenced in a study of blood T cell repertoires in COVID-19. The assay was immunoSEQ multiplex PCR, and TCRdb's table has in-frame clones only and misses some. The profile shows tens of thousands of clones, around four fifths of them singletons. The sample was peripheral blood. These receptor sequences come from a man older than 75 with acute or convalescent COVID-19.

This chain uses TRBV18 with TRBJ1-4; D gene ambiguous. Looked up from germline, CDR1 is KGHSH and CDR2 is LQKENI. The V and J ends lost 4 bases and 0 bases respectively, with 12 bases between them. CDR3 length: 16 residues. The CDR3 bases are TGTGCCAGCTCACGCGGCAGCTCTGCAACTAATGAAAAACTGTTTTTT. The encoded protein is CASSRGSSATNEKLFF.

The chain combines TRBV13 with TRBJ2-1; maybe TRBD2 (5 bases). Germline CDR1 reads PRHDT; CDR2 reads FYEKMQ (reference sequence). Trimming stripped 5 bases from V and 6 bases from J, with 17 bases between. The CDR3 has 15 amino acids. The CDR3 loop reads CASSARTAGLNEQFF. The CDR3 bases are TGTGCCAGCAGCGCCAGGACTGCCGGTCTCAATGAGCAGTTCTTC.

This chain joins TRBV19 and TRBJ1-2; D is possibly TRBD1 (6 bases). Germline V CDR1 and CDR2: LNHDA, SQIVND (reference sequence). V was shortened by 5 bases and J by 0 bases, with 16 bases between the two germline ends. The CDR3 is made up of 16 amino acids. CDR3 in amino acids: CASSFRTELTNYGYTF. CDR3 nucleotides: TGTGCCAGTAGTTTCCGGACAGAACTAACTAACTATGGCTACACCTTC. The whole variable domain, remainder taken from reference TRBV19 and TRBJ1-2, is DGGITQSPKYLFRKEGQNVTLSCEQNLNHDAMYWYRQDPGQGLRLIYYSQIVNDFQKGDIAEGYSVSREKKESFPLTVTSAQKNPTAFYLCASSFRTELTNYGYTFGSGTRLTVV.

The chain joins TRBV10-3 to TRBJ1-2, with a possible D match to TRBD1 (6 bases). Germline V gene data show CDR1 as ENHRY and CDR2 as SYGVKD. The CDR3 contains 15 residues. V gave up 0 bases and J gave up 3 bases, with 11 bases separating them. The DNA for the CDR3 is TGTGCCATCAGTGAGTCAGGCAGGGGATACTATGGCTACACCTTC. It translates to CAISESGRGYYGYTF.

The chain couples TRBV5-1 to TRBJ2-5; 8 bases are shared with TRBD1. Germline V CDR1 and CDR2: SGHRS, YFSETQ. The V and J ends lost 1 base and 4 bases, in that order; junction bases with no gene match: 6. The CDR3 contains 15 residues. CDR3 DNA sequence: TGCGCCAGCAGCTTGAACGTCAGGGGGCGAGAGACCCAGTACTTC. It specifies CASSLNVRGRETQYF.

The CDR3 sequence: CASSQVGSYGYTF. In nucleotides, the CDR3 is TGTGCCAGCAGCCAAGTAGGGAGTTATGGCTACACCTTC. This chain uses TRBV3-1 (or the pseudogene TRBV3-2) with TRBJ1-2; D not resolved. The CDR3 length is 13 residues. CDR1 and CDR2 (germline): LGHDT, YNNKEL (reference sequence). Trimming took 1 base from V and 5 from J, leaving 8 bases between them.

Here the CDR3 reads CASSTTGVEKLFF. The CDR3 DNA follows: TGTGCCAGCAGTACAACAGGGGTTGAAAAACTGTTTTTT. The genes are TRBV25-1 and TRBJ1-4; 7 bases line up with TRBD1. CDR1 MGHDK and CDR2 SYGVNS come from the germline V gene. The CDR3 sequence is 13 residues long. V shed 5 bases, J shed 7 bases, and the junction held 4 bases outside the gene matches.

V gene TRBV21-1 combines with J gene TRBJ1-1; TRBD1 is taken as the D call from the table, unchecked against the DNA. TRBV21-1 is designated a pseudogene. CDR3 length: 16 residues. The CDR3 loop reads CASSKKIFSGGARAFF. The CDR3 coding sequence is TGTGCCAGCAGCAAAAAGATCTTTTCAGGGGGCGCGCGAGCTTTCTTT.

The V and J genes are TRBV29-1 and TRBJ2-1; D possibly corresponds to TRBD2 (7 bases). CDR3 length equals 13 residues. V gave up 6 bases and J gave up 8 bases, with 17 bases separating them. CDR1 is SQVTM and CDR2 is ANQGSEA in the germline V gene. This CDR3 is CSVTGYGGDEQFF. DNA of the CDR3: TGCAGCGTCACAGGGTATGGGGGGGATGAGCAGTTCTTC.

Here the CDR3 reads CASSPSTPSSGNTIYF. CDR3 nucleotides: TGTGCCAGCTCACCTTCAACTCCGAGCTCTGGAAACACCATATATTTT. The genes are TRBV18 and TRBJ1-3; D gene ambiguous. The V gene lost 3 bases and the J gene lost 0 bases, with 12 bases spanning the gap. The length of the CDR3 is 16 residues. The germline V gene encodes CDR1 KGHSH and CDR2 LQKENI.

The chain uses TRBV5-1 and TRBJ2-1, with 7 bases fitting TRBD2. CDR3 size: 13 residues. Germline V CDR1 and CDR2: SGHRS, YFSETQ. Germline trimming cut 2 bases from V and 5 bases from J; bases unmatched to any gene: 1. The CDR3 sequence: CASSFRGDNEQFF. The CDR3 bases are TGCGCCAGCAGCTTCCGGGGGGACAATGAGCAGTTCTTC.

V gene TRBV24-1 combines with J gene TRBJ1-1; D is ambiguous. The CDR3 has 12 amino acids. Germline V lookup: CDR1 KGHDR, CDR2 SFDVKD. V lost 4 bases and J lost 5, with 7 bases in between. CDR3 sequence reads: CATSDAGTEAFF. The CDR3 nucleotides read TGTGCCACCAGTGACGCCGGGACTGAAGCTTTCTTT.

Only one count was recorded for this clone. CDR3 in DNA: TGTGCCTGGAGAAAACTAGGAGGCACCGGGGAGCTGTTTTTT. Its protein product is CAWRKLGGTGELFF. The genes are TRBV30 and TRBJ2-2, with D perhaps matching TRBD2 (5 bases). Germline V lookup: CDR1 GTSNPN, CDR2 SVGIG (reference sequence). The CDR3 is 14 amino acids. With 3 bases removed from V and 4 bases from J, the gap between germline ends came to 12 bases.

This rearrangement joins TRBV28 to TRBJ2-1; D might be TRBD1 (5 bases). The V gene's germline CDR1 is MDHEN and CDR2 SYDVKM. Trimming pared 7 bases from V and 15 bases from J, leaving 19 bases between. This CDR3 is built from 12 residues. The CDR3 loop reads CASITGQGVWFF. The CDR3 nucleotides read TGTGCCAGCATTACTGGGCAGGGCGTATGGTTCTTC.

The CDR3 sequence is CASSRTGHEQYF. DNA of the CDR3: TGTGCCAGCAGCCGGACAGGGCACGAGCAGTACTTC. The chain combines TRBV11-3 with TRBJ2-7; 8 bases match TRBD1. With 5 bases clipped from V and 5 bases from J, the junction kept 2 bases outside the gene matches. This CDR3 is built from 12 residues. CDR1 SGHNT and CDR2 YENEEA come from the germline V gene. The full variable domain, rest sourced from reference TRBV11-3 and TRBJ2-7, is EAGVVQSPRYKIIEKKQPVAFWCNPISGHNTLYWYLQNLGQGPELLIRYENEEAVDDSQLPKDRFSAERLKGVDSTLKIQPAELGDSAVYLCASSRTGHEQYFGPGTRLTVT.

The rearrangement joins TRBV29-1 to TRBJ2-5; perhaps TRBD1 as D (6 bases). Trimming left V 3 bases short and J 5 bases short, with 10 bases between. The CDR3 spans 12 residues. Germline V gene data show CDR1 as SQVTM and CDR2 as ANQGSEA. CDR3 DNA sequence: TGCAGCGTTGACAGGGGCGGGGAGACCCAGTACTTC. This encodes CSVDRGGETQYF.

This chain's CDR3 is CASSQDVNSNTGELFF. The CDR3, as DNA: TGTGCCAGCAGCCAAGATGTTAATAGCAACACCGGGGAGCTGTTTTTT. The rearrangement uses TRBV3-1 (or the pseudogene TRBV3-2) and TRBJ2-2, with D uncertain. V was clipped by 0 bases and J by 2 bases, with 10 bases between them. CDR1 is LGHDT, CDR2 YNNKEL, per germline (reference sequence). The CDR3 loop spans 16 amino acids.

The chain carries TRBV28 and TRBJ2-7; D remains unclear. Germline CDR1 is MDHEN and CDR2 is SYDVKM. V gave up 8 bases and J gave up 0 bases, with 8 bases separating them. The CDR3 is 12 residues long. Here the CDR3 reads CASGLSSYEQYF. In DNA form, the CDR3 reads TGTGCCAGCGGGCTGTCCTCCTACGAGCAGTACTTC.

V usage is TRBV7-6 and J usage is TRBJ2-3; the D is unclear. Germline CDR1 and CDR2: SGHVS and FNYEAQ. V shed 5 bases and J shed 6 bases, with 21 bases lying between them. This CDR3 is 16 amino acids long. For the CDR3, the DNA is TGTGCCAGCAGCCCGACCCCCGATTCGAGGCGGGATACGCAGTATTTT. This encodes CASSPTPDSRRDTQYF. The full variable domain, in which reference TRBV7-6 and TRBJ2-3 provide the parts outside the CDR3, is GAGVSQSPRYKVTKRGQDVALRCDPISGHVSLYWYRQALGQGPEFLTYFNYEAQQDKSGLPNDRFSAERPEGSISTLTIQRTEQRDSAMYRCASSPTPDSRRDTQYFGPGTRLTVL.

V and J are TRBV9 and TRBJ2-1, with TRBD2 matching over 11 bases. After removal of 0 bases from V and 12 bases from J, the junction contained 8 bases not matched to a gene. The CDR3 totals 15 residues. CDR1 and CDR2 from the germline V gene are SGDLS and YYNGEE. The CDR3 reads CASSVVTSGRGAQFF. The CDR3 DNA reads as TGTGCCAGCAGCGTAGTAACTAGCGGGAGAGGGGCGCAGTTCTTC.

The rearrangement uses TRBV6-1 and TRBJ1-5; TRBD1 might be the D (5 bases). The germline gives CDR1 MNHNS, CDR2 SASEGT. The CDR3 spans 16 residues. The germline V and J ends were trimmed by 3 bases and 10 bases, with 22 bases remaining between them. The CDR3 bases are TGTGCCAGCAGTGAGGGGGGACGGGCAGCCGGAGGTCCCCAGCATTTT. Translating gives CASSEGGRAAGGPQHF.

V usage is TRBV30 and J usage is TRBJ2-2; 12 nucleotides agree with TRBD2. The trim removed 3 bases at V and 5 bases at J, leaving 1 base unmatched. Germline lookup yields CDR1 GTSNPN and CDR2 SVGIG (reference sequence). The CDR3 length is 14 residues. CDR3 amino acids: CAWRTSGSTGELFF. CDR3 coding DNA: TGTGCCTGGAGGACTAGCGGGAGTACCGGGGAGCTGTTTTTT.

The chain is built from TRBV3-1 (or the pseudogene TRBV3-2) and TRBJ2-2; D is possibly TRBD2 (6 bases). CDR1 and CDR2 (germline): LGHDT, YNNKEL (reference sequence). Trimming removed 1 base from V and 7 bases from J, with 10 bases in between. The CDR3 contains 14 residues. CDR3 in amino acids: CASSQVAAGGELFF. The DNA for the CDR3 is TGTGCCAGCAGCCAAGTAGCAGCGGGCGGGGAGCTGTTTTTT.

The DNA for the CDR3 is TGTGCCAGTATCGACCCCAGGGGCGGAAACACCATATATTTT. As protein: CASIDPRGGNTIYF. The chain recombines TRBV19 with TRBJ1-3; D might be TRBD1 (6 bases). V lost 7 bases to trimming and J lost 4 bases, with 14 bases between them. The CDR3 has 14 residues. The germline V gene has CDR1 LNHDA and CDR2 SQIVND (reference sequence). The entire variable domain, with the rest obtained from reference TRBV19 and TRBJ1-3, is as follows: DGGITQSPKYLFRKEGQNVTLSCEQNLNHDAMYWYRQDPGQGLRLIYYSQIVNDFQKGDIAEGYSVSREKKESFPLTVTSAQKNPTAFYLCASIDPRGGNTIYFGEGSWLTVV.

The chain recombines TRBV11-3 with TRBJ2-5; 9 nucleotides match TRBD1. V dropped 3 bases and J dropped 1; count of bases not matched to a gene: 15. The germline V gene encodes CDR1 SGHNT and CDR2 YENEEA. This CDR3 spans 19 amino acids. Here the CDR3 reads CASSFTRRLGTGSQETQYF. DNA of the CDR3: TGTGCCAGCAGCTTTACTCGCCGCCTGGGGACAGGGAGCCAAGAGACCCAGTACTTC.

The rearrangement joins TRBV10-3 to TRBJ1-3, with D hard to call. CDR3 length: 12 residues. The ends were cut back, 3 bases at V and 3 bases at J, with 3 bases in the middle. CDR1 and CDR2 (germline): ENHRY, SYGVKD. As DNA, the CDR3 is TGTGCCATCAGTGACATTGGAAACACCATATATTTT. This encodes CAISDIGNTIYF.

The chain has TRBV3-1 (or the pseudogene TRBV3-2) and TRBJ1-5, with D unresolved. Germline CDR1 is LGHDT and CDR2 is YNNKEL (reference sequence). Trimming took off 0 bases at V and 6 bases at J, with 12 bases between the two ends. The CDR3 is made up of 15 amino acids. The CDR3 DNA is TGTGCCAGCAGCCAAGATAGCCGGGAAGGTCAGCCCCAGCATTTT. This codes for CASSQDSREGQPQHF.

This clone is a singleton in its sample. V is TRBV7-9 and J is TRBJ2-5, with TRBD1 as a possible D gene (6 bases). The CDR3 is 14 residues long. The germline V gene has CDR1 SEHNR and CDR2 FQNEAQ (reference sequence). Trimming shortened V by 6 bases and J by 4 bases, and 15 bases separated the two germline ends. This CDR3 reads CASSTGNGPETQYF. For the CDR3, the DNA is TGTGCCAGCAGTACAGGGAATGGGCCAGAGACCCAGTACTTC.

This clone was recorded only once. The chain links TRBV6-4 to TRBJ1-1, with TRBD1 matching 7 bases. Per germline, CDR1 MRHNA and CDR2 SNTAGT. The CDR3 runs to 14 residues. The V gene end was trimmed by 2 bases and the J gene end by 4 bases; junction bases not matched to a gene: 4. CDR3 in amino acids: CASSDPGQSTEAFF. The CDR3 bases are TGTGCCAGCAGTGACCCGGGACAGTCCACTGAAGCTTTCTTT.

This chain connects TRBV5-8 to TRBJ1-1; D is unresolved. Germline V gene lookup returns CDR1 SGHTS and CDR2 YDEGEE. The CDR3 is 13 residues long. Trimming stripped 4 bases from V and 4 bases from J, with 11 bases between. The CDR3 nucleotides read TGTGCCAGCAGCCCGCTGACTGGCACTGAAGCTTTCTTT. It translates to CASSPLTGTEAFF.

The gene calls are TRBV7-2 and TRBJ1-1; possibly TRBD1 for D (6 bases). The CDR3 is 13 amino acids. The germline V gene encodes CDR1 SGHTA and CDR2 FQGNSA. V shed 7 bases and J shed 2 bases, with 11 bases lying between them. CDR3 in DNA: TGTGCCAGCACCAGGACAGCCAACACTGAAGCTTTCTTT. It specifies CASTRTANTEAFF.